These 16 T cell receptor beta chains came from one sample sequenced in a study of persistence of HIV-infected CD4 T cells. The antigens of these receptors remain unknown. Sequencing used immunoSEQ version 4 in survey mode. TCRdb keeps only in-frame clones here, not all; method: immunoSEQ multiplex PCR. The sample carries tens of thousands of clones, around 80% recorded once. Stimulation used 9 to 10 ug/mL lysate from CMV-infected fibroblasts. Sorted nonresponding memory CD4+ T cells were CD40L-negative, CD69-negative, CD45RO-high. The sample consisted of CD4+ T cells sorted from PBMCs after roughly 20-hour stimulation, taken from a patient who received antiretroviral therapy. Receptors were obtained from an adult woman with HIV who was CMV-seropositive.

The V gene is TRBV15, the J gene TRBJ1-2; 7 nucleotides agree with TRBD1. Germline CDR1 is LNHNV and CDR2 is YYDKDF (reference sequence). The CDR3 contains 15 residues. V lost 0 bases, J lost 8 bases, and 9 bases stayed unmatched. The CDR3 loop reads CATSRDRGVLLGYTF. The DNA of the CDR3 is TGTGCCACCAGCAGAGACAGGGGGGTATTACTCGGCTACACCTTC.

A word on this clone: Other DNA sequences in the same sample also yield this CDR3. J is TRBJ1-2 and V is TRBV24-1; possibly TRBD1 for D (5 bases). V was cut by 7 bases and J by 4 bases, with 12 bases left in between. There are 13 residues in the CDR3. In germline, CDR1 is KGHDR, CDR2 SFDVKD. CDR3 loop: CATSRDSLYGYTF. CDR3 bases: TGTGCCACCAGCCGAGACAGCCTCTATGGCTACACCTTC.

This chain links TRBV18 with TRBJ1-2; 7 bases fit TRBD1. The CDR3 has 17 amino acids. The germline CDR1 and CDR2 sequences are KGHSH and LQKENI. V shed 2 bases, J shed 2 bases, and the junction held 11 bases outside the gene matches. CDR3 residues: CASSPYADRALNYGYTF. CDR3 nucleotide sequence: TGTGCCAGCTCACCATACGCCGACAGGGCCCTGAACTATGGCTACACCTTC. Using reference TRBV18 and TRBJ1-2 for the parts outside the CDR3, the full variable domain is NAGVMQNPRHLVRRRGQEARLRCSPMKGHSHVYWYRQLPEEGLKFMVYLQKENIIDESGMPKERFSAEFPKEGPSILRIQQVVRGDSAAYFCASSPYADRALNYGYTFGSGTRLTVV.

The chain carries TRBV4-1 and TRBJ2-2; 7 bases align to TRBD2. Germline lookup yields CDR1 MGHRA and CDR2 YSYEKL. The CDR3 is 15 residues long. V was clipped by 8 bases and J by 5 bases; unmatched bases: 11. CDR3 residues: CASREGGSRTGELFF. The CDR3 coding sequence is TGCGCCAGCCGCGAGGGCGGGAGTCGAACCGGGGAGCTGTTTTTT.

The chain links TRBV5-1 to TRBJ2-1; TRBD1 aligns across 7 bases. Trimming removed 0 bases from V and 3 bases from J; junction bases left unmatched: 0. CDR1 and CDR2 (germline): SGHRS, YFSETQ. This CDR3 is built from 14 residues. The DNA for the CDR3 is TGCGCCAGCAGCTTGGGGGACAGCTACAATGAGCAGTTCTTC. Protein product: CASSLGDSYNEQFF.

This chain joins TRBV30 and TRBJ2-7; D unclear. Trimming took off 4 bases at V and 3 bases at J, with 7 bases between the two ends. The germline CDR1 and CDR2 sequences are GTSNPN and SVGIG (reference sequence). The CDR3 has 11 amino acids. CDR3 residues: CAWTSSYEQYF. CDR3 coding DNA: TGTGCCTGGACTTCTAGCTACGAGCAGTACTTC.

The chain combines TRBV30 with TRBJ1-2; no clear D. The germline CDR1 and CDR2 sequences are GTSNPN and SVGIG (reference sequence). The CDR3 covers 13 residues. Deletions cut 2 bases from V and 2 bases from J, with 9 bases between. CDR3 bases: TGTGCCTGGAGTCGGGATGAGAACTATGGCTACACCTTC. It translates to CAWSRDENYGYTF.

The V and J genes are TRBV20-1 and TRBJ2-5; no clear D. The V end was cut by 3 bases, the J end by 5 bases, with 7 bases between. The CDR3 is made up of 11 amino acids. Germline V gene data show CDR1 as DFQATT and CDR2 as SNEGSKA (reference sequence). For the CDR3, the DNA is TGCAGTGCTAGGCCCCAGGAGACCCAGTACTTC. Its translation: CSARPQETQYF.

The V and J genes are TRBV29-1 and TRBJ1-1; no clear D gene. CDR1 and CDR2 from the germline V gene are SQVTM and ANQGSEA. The CDR3 sequence is 12 residues long. Trimming left V 7 bases short and J 1 base short, with 10 bases between. The CDR3 protein is CSEHTPNTEAFF. The CDR3 bases are TGCAGCGAACATACCCCGAACACTGAAGCTTTCTTT.

The J gene is TRBJ2-3, the V gene TRBV10-1; D not certain. The ends were cut back, 6 bases at V and 0 bases at J, with 7 bases in the middle. There are 13 residues in the CDR3. Germline CDR1 is WNHNN and CDR2 is SYGVQD (reference sequence). CDR3 bases: TGCGCCAGCAGCGGTGCTAGCACAGATACGCAGTATTTT. This translates into CASSGASTDTQYF.

The chain uses TRBV11-3 and TRBJ2-5, with no clear D. The CDR3 runs 12 residues. With 4 bases removed from V and 5 bases from J, the gap between germline ends came to 8 bases. CDR1 is SGHNT and CDR2 is YENEEA in the germline V gene. The CDR3 sequence is CASSSSPETQYF. The CDR3 DNA sequence: TGTGCCAGCAGCTCGAGTCCGGAGACCCAGTACTTC.

The J gene is TRBJ2-2, the V gene TRBV19, with 8 bases fitting TRBD2. After removal of 3 bases from V and 4 bases from J, the junction contained 1 base not matched to a gene. The CDR3 loop spans 14 amino acids. Germline V gene lookup returns CDR1 LNHDA and CDR2 SQIVND (reference sequence). This CDR3 is CASSISGVTGELFF. In DNA form, the CDR3 reads TGTGCCAGTAGTATTAGCGGGGTCACCGGGGAGCTGTTTTTT.

This clone was seen just once. The chain couples TRBV4-1 to TRBJ2-7; 10 positions match TRBD1. The V segment lost 4 bases and the J segment 0 bases; nucleotides outside the gene matches: 3. CDR1 is MGHRA, CDR2 YSYEKL, per germline. There are 15 residues in the CDR3. The CDR3 loop reads CASSLRTGGSYEQYF. Here the CDR3 DNA reads TGCGCCAGCAGCCTACGGACAGGGGGCTCCTACGAGCAGTACTTC.

The chain links TRBV7-9 to TRBJ1-1; a weak D match, TRBD1 (6 bases). This CDR3 is 15 amino acids long. V was clipped by 0 bases and J by 1 base, with 9 bases between them. Looked up from germline, CDR1 is SEHNR and CDR2 is FQNEAQ (reference sequence). CDR3 coding DNA: TGTGCCAGCAGCTTAGCGGGACACGCGAACACTGAAGCTTTCTTT. Protein: CASSLAGHANTEAFF.

The V gene is TRBV28, the J gene TRBJ1-3, with D perhaps TRBD1 (5 bases). This CDR3 has 16 amino acids. Germline V gene lookup returns CDR1 MDHEN and CDR2 SYDVKM. V was cut by 2 bases and J by 7 bases, with 18 bases left in between. CDR3 coding DNA: TGTGCCAGCAGTTTAATTGGTCGGGCTGGGGGGAACACCATATATTTT. This translates into CASSLIGRAGGNTIYF.

The chain is built from TRBV2 and TRBJ1-2, with D possibly being TRBD1 (5 bases). The germline V gene has CDR1 SNHLY and CDR2 FYNNEI. The ends were cut back, 6 bases at V and 1 base at J, with 9 bases in the middle. The CDR3 is made up of 13 amino acids. The CDR3 DNA reads as TGTGCCAGCAGCGGGGGAGGTAACTATGGCTACACCTTC. Amino acid sequence: CASSGGGNYGYTF.